This T cell receptor (beta chain) comes out of a study of blood T cell repertoires in COVID-19. Source study methods: The authors estimated nucleated cell counts from reference gene primer amplification. Produced via immunoSEQ multiplex PCR; TCRdb's table is partial and in-frame only. V and J calls and clone size are given by that table; D and trimming were obtained from the DNA. The sample has some 160,000 clones; about 77% are singletons. Germline V lookup: CDR1 MDHEN, CDR2 SYDVKM. The trim removed 5 bases at V and 4 bases at J, leaving 13 bases unmatched. This CDR3 is 16 amino acids long. This chain joins TRBV28 and TRBJ1-2; TRBD1 aligns across 7 bases. This TCR was sampled from a woman older than 75 with acute or convalescent COVID-19. Sample: peripheral blood. The CDR3 sequence: CASSTAANHRGYGYTF. The CDR3 DNA sequence: TGTGCCAGCAGTACAGCCGCGAATCACAGGGGCTATGGCTACACCTTC.